The 3 T cell receptor beta chains reported below all come from one sample, sequenced in a study of CD8+ T cells in alopecia areata. In each case, RNA was isolated and then reverse transcribed into cDNA as the sequencing template. TCRdb keeps only in-frame clones here, not all; method: immunoSEQ multiplex PCR. Recorded here are about 300,000 clones, none singletons. Sorting of pooled cutaneous lymph node cells was based on CD4, CD8alpha, NKG2D, NKG2ACE and other markers. The sequenced sample consisted of CD4+ T cells sorted from a lymph node. These receptors came from a C3H/HeJ mouse with alopecia areata. The mouse line has the MHC haplotype H2-k.

Details on this clone: Each gene name is a mouse one. The read comes to an end 4 residues before the CDR3 does, leaving the germline J gene to fill in the end. The identical CDR3 is also encoded by other nucleotide sequences in the sample. V gene TRBV31 combines with J gene TRBJ1-2; D is unclear. Germline lookup yields CDR1 GKSSPN and CDR2 SITVG. The CDR3 has 12 amino acids. V was clipped by 0 bases and J by 3 bases, with 5 bases between them. The chain's CDR3 is CAWSLKDSDYTF. The CDR3 DNA, read in part, is TGTGCCTGGAGTCTTAAGGACTCC. Full variable domain (remainder filled in from reference TRBV31 and TRBJ1-2): AQTIHQWPVAEIKAVGSPLSLGCTIKGKSSPNLYWYWQATGGTLQQLFYSITVGQVESVVQLNLSASRPKDDQFILSTEKLLLSHSGFYLCAWSLKDSDYTFGSGTRLLVI.

This clone showed up many times. Genes here carry mouse names. The CDR3 is cut off 4 residues early in the read; its end comes from the germline J gene. This sample also contains other DNA sequences that code for the same CDR3. The gene calls are TRBV1 and TRBJ2-5; D is possibly TRBD2 (6 bases). The CDR3 runs 14 residues. The V end lost 1 base, the J end lost 3 bases, and 8 bases lay between the germline ends. The germline gives CDR1 NSQYPW, CDR2 LRSPGD (reference sequence). The CDR3 region is CTCSAAGGQDTQYF. Incomplete CDR3 DNA: TGCACCTGCAGTGCAGCGGGGGGTCAAGAC.

Only a few counts were recorded for this clone. This may be a read error: a much more frequent sequence differs by one nucleotide. Mouse gene names and germline throughout. Coverage ceases 4 residues before the CDR3 finishes, and the germline J gene fills in the end. Other nucleotide sequences from this sample produce the same CDR3. The chain recombines TRBV5 with TRBJ2-3, with TRBD2 matching 8 bases. This CDR3 contains 15 residues. Germline CDR1 and CDR2: LGHNA and YNLKQL (reference sequence). After removal of 4 bases from V and 0 bases from J, the junction contained 3 bases not matched to a gene. The CDR3 loop reads CASSRTGSSAETLYF. The sequenced CDR3 bases are TGTGCCAGCAGCCGGACTGGGTCTAGTGCAGAA.